The present T cell receptor (beta chain) was sequenced within a study of T cell responses to AZD1222 COVID-19 vaccine. General study points: Just five to seven AZD1222 recipients tested seropositive at baseline. Unmutated variant regions reportedly attract nearly half of all spike-specific TCRs. White British ancestry dominated among donors, who included more females, and clonal diversity was possibly underestimated. In all cases, repertoires were sampled only after the peak T cell response.

V shed 2 bases and J 4 bases; nucleotides not matched to a gene: 4. This CDR3 is built from 14 residues. The V gene's germline CDR1 is LNHNV and CDR2 YYDKDF (reference sequence). Profiling relied on immunoSEQ multiplex PCR, and the TCRdb table lists in-frame clones only, not all of them. Counted here are 45,000 to 55,000 clones, roughly 80% occurring once; the ten biggest clones make up 20%. As to this clone: What it recognizes is unknown.

The V and J genes are TRBV15 and TRBJ1-2; TRBD1 matches 7 bases. The clonotype comes from an adult in good health. Sequencing was performed on peripheral blood, taken on day 0 of MenACWY control vaccination. CDR3 in amino acids: CATSRRGHSYGYTF. The CDR3 DNA follows: TGTGCCACCAGCAGAAGGGGGCACAGCTATGGCTACACCTTC.